Shown below are 21 T cell receptor beta chains from a single sample sequenced in a study of human T cells and chemical hapten exposure. Using its own MiXCR run on the RACE reads, TCRdb lists one record per CDR3 protein. The data show nearly 95,000 distinct CDR3 sequences, about 10% seen once. The time point denotes: patch test 2, 6 weeks after DPC sensitization. Treatment noted: therapeutic diphenylcyclopropenone sensitization with weekly scalp DPC. The sample in question was whole blood, obtained in connection with sensitization to the hapten diphenylcyclopropenone (DPC). The receptors were gathered from a man between 35 and 55 years old with alopecia areata. Some clones in this sample may be carry-over from other donors' samples.

Comments on this clonotype: A much larger clone is a single base away; this may be a read error. V gene TRBV29-1 combines with J gene TRBJ2-5, with D unresolved. The germline CDR1 and CDR2 sequences are SQVTM and ANQGSEA. Trimming took 0 bases from V and 1 from J, leaving 15 bases between them. The CDR3 length is 16 residues. The CDR3 DNA follows: TGCAGCGTTGAAGATCCGTCGGAAGGCCTCCAAGAGACCCAGTACTTC. This sequence encodes CSVEDPSEGLQETQYF.

The rearrangement uses TRBV5-1 and TRBJ2-3, with TRBD2 as a possible D gene (6 bases). CDR3 length equals 15 residues. CDR1 is SGHRS, CDR2 YFSETQ, per germline. The germline V and J ends were trimmed by 7 bases and 2 bases, with 17 bases remaining between them. As DNA, the CDR3 is TGCGCCAGCTACCCGGGACTTCCCACCACAGATACGCAGTATTTT. This encodes CASYPGLPTTDTQYF.

The chain is built from TRBV12-3 or TRBV12-4 and TRBJ2-7; 11 bases fit TRBD2. The trim removed 7 bases at V and 3 bases at J, leaving 8 bases unmatched. The CDR3 spans 15 residues. In DNA form, the CDR3 reads TGTGCCAGCACCTTGGGGACTAGCGGCTTCTACGAGCAGTACTTC. Its protein product is CASTLGTSGFYEQYF.

This clonotype was recorded a few times. The chain has TRBV6-2 or TRBV6-3 and TRBJ2-5; tentatively, D is TRBD1 (5 bases). There are 12 residues in the CDR3. V lost 10 bases to trimming and J lost 1 base, with 10 bases between them. Per germline, CDR1 MNHEY and CDR2 SVGEGT. The CDR3 loop reads CAITDSQETQYF. In nucleotides, the CDR3 is TGTGCCATCACAGACAGCCAAGAGACCCAGTACTTC.

This rearrangement joins TRBV21-1 to TRBJ2-7; the D segment call TRBD1 is taken from the table without a DNA check. TRBV21-1 counts as a pseudogene. The CDR3 extends over 15 amino acids. CDR3 amino acids: CASSKGQGFPYEQYV. CDR3 DNA sequence: TGTGCCAGCAGCAAAGGACAGGGTTTTCCCTACGAGCAGTACGTC.

This clonotype was seen only once. This sequence joins TRBV5-4 and TRBJ2-1; 9 nucleotides align to TRBD2. Germline CDR1 is SGHNT and CDR2 is YYREEE (reference sequence). Unmatched junction bases numbered 14, after V lost 4 bases and J lost 0 bases. The CDR3 loop spans 19 amino acids. CDR3 residues: CASSPGGSGRRSSYNEQFF. DNA of the CDR3: TGTGCCAGCAGCCCCGGGGGTAGCGGGAGAAGAAGCTCCTACAATGAGCAGTTCTTC.

The chain is built from TRBV4-3 and TRBJ1-4, with a tentative D call TRBD1 (5 bases). V was pared by 0 bases and J by 1 base, with 18 bases between. CDR3 length: 19 amino acids. The germline V gene encodes CDR1 LGHNA and CDR2 YSLEER. The CDR3, as DNA: TGCGCCAGCAGCCAAGACCGTCCTGGGGGAATAGGAACTAATGAAAAACTGTTTTTT. Translated, it gives CASSQDRPGGIGTNEKLFF.

The chain employs TRBV27 and TRBJ1-4; D not certain. The CDR3 loop spans 13 amino acids. The germline V gene has CDR1 MNHEY and CDR2 SMNVEV (reference sequence). Trimming took off 3 bases at V and 5 bases at J, with 7 bases between the two ends. CDR3 in DNA: TGTGCCAGCAGTTTCCAGAACAATGAAAAACTGTTTTTT. This translates into CASSFQNNEKLFF. The full variable domain, in which reference TRBV27 and TRBJ1-4 provide the parts outside the CDR3, is EAQVTQNPRYLITVTGKKLTVTCSQNMNHEYMSWYRQDPGLGLRQIYYSMNVEVTDKGDVPEGYKVSRKEKRNFPLILESPSPNQTSLYFCASSFQNNEKLFFGSGTQLSVL.

The rearrangement joins TRBV6-5 to TRBJ2-7, with D unclear. There are 14 residues in the CDR3. Trimming stripped 2 bases from V and 5 bases from J, with 13 bases between. CDR1 and CDR2 from the germline V gene are MNHEY and SVGAGI. The chain's CDR3 is CASSYRGREHEQYF. The CDR3, as DNA: TGTGCCAGCAGTTACCGAGGAAGAGAGCACGAGCAGTACTTC.

This clonotype has a count of ten or more. The chain links TRBV5-5 to TRBJ1-2; 9 nucleotides agree with TRBD1. V gave up 4 bases and J gave up 8 bases; unmatched junction bases: 9. CDR3 length: 14 amino acids. Per the germline V gene, CDR1 is SGHKS and CDR2 is YYEKEE (reference sequence). CDR3 loop: CASSLGQGSLGYTF. In DNA form, the CDR3 reads TGTGCCAGCAGCCTGGGACAGGGATCATTAGGCTACACCTTC.

This clonotype was seen a few times. V gene TRBV5-1 combines with J gene TRBJ2-3; D may be TRBD1 (6 bases). Germline V gives CDR1 SGHRS, CDR2 YFSETQ. Trimming took 2 bases from V and 4 from J, leaving 14 bases between them. The CDR3 is 15 amino acids. The CDR3 loop reads CASSLRQERSDTQYF. As DNA, the CDR3 is TGCGCCAGCAGCTTACGACAGGAGAGGTCAGATACGCAGTATTTT. The whole variable domain, filled in from reference TRBV5-1 and TRBJ2-3, reads KAGVTQTPRYLIKTRGQQVTLSCSPISGHRSVSWYQQTPGQGLQFLFEYFSETQRNKGNFPGRFSGRQFSNSRSEMNVSTLELGDSALYLCASSLRQERSDTQYFGPGTRLTVL.

In its sample, this clonotype was seen a few times. V is TRBV25-1 and J is TRBJ1-3; no firm D call. Looked up from germline, CDR1 is MGHDK and CDR2 is SYGVNS. Between the trimmed V and J ends, which lost 5 bases and 0 bases, there was a span of 8 bases. The CDR3 runs 14 residues. CDR3 sequence reads: CASSSASSGNTIYF. The CDR3 DNA sequence: TGTGCCAGCAGTTCCGCGAGCTCTGGAAACACCATATATTTT. The full variable domain, in which reference TRBV25-1 and TRBJ1-3 provide the parts outside the CDR3, is EADIYQTPRYLVIGTGKKITLECSQTMGHDKMYWYQQDPGMELHLIHYSYGVNSTEKGDLSSESTVSRIRTEHFPLTLESARPSHTSQYLCASSSASSGNTIYFGEGSWLTVV.

The chain has TRBV7-9 and TRBJ1-5; D unresolved. The CDR3 contains 16 residues. Germline CDR1 and CDR2: SEHNR and FQNEAQ (reference sequence). Trimming removed 1 base at V and 0 bases at J, with 10 bases between. The CDR3: CASSLEGPNSNQPQHF. CDR3 DNA sequence: TGTGCCAGCAGCTTAGAAGGACCCAATAGCAATCAGCCCCAGCATTTT.

This clonotype was recorded a few times. DNA of the CDR3: TGTGCCAGTAGTATAACCGGGGCAGGGGGCACAAATGAGCAGTTCTTC. Translation: CASSITGAGGTNEQFF. This chain uses TRBV19 with TRBJ2-1; TRBD1 agrees at 8 bases. The ends lost 2 bases at V and 7 bases at J; junction bases unmatched: 10. Germline V lookup: CDR1 LNHDA, CDR2 SQIVND (reference sequence). This CDR3 has 16 residues.

The V and J genes are TRBV19 and TRBJ1-2, with 12 bases lining up with TRBD1. This CDR3 region has 17 residues. Germline values: CDR1 LNHDA, CDR2 SQIVND (reference sequence). Losses at the gene ends were 2 bases for V and 6 bases for J; bases not matched to a gene: 10. CDR3 in DNA: TGTGCCAGTAGTATACAGGGACAGGGGGCAGTGTGGAATGGCTACACCTTC. Its protein product is CASSIQGQGAVWNGYTF.

The chain links TRBV14 to TRBJ2-5; 14 bases are shared with TRBD2. In germline, CDR1 is SGHDN, CDR2 FVKESK. Germline trimming cut 5 bases from V and 3 bases from J; bases unmatched to any gene: 5. The CDR3 contains 16 residues. This CDR3 reads CASSSLGLAGEETQYF. The DNA of the CDR3 is TGTGCCAGCAGCTCCCTGGGACTAGCGGGAGAAGAGACCCAGTACTTC.

The chain couples TRBV19 to TRBJ2-1; TRBD2 aligns across 9 bases. Germline V gives CDR1 LNHDA, CDR2 SQIVND (reference sequence). This CDR3 region has 14 residues. The junction had 7 bases not matched to a gene; V was cut back by 6 bases and J by 7 bases. CDR3 region: CASRLAGDLNEQFF. Here the CDR3 DNA reads TGTGCCAGTAGGTTAGCGGGAGATTTGAATGAGCAGTTCTTC. Looking up the rest from reference TRBV19 and TRBJ2-1 gives the full variable domain: DGGITQSPKYLFRKEGQNVTLSCEQNLNHDAMYWYRQDPGQGLRLIYYSQIVNDFQKGDIAEGYSVSREKKESFPLTVTSAQKNPTAFYLCASRLAGDLNEQFFGPGTRLTVL.

This clonotype occurred a few times. This chain uses TRBV14 with TRBJ2-3; 10 nucleotides line up with TRBD2. V gave up 0 bases and J gave up 2 bases; unmatched junction bases: 11. The germline CDR1 and CDR2 sequences are SGHDN and FVKESK. This CDR3 contains 19 residues. The CDR3 region has the DNA TGTGCCAGCAGCCAAGATCGCGCTAGCGGGGGCCTTTACACAGATACGCAGTATTTT. It specifies CASSQDRASGGLYTDTQYF.

This clonotype was recorded at least ten times. The chain recombines TRBV5-1 with TRBJ1-1, with no clear D. The V end was cut by 0 bases, the J end by 5 bases, with 23 bases between. Germline V gene data show CDR1 as SGHRS and CDR2 as YFSETQ. CDR3 length equals 18 residues. CDR3 in amino acids: CASSLENVIARRRTEAFF. The CDR3 DNA reads TGCGCCAGCAGCTTGGAGAACGTTATCGCCCGGAGGAGGACTGAAGCTTTCTTT.

This clonotype was seen more than once but under ten times. As DNA, the CDR3 is TGTGCCAGCAGTTTTGGCAGGGTCAATGAGCAGTTCTTC. Its protein product is CASSFGRVNEQFF. The gene calls are TRBV12-3 or TRBV12-4 and TRBJ2-1, with TRBD1 as a possible D gene (5 bases). V lost 3 bases, J lost 6 bases, and 9 bases lay in between. This CDR3 contains 13 residues.

The chain is built from TRBV6-1 and TRBJ2-2; tentative D call: TRBD2 (7 bases). Germline V CDR1 and CDR2: MNHNS, SASEGT. The CDR3 spans 15 residues. Trimming took off 6 bases at V and 0 bases at J, with 11 bases between the two ends. CDR3 residues: CASRGGTTNTGELFF. The CDR3 DNA reads as TGTGCCAGCAGGGGGGGGACAACGAACACCGGGGAGCTGTTTTTT.